Shown below are 9 T cell receptor beta chains from a single sample sequenced in a study of blood T cell repertoires in COVID-19. TCRdb's table, derived via immunoSEQ multiplex PCR, lists solely in-frame clones and lacks some. This table has hundreds of thousands of clones, 82% appearing once. Sequenced sample: PBMCs or T cells enriched from blood (not recorded which). Receptor source: a woman aged 55-75 years who had recovered from COVID-19.

The chain couples TRBV7-2 to TRBJ2-3, with TRBD2 matching over 8 bases. Per the germline V gene, CDR1 is SGHTA and CDR2 is FQGNSA. V gave up 6 bases and J gave up 3 bases; unmatched junction bases: 8. This CDR3 has 15 amino acids. The CDR3 DNA sequence: TGTGCCAGCAGGCAAAGCAGCGGGAGTACAGATACGCAGTATTTT. As protein: CASRQSSGSTDTQYF.

V usage is TRBV19 and J usage is TRBJ1-2; D remains ambiguous. The V gene lost 1 base and the J gene lost 6 bases, with 12 bases spanning the gap. This CDR3 has 14 residues. In germline, CDR1 is LNHDA, CDR2 SQIVND (reference sequence). CDR3 sequence: CASSIVASGNGYTF. CDR3 in DNA: TGTGCCAGTAGTATAGTAGCGAGTGGGAATGGCTACACCTTC.

This clone was seen more than once but under ten times. The chain carries TRBV9 and TRBJ1-6; TRBD1 matches 7 bases. This CDR3 is built from 14 residues. With V trimmed by 0 bases and J by 7 bases, 1 base remained unmatched. Per the germline V gene, CDR1 is SGDLS and CDR2 is YYNGEE. As DNA, the CDR3 is TGTGCCAGCAGCGTAGCGGACAGGAATTCACCCCTCCACTTT. Translating gives CASSVADRNSPLHF.

The J gene is TRBJ1-2, the V gene TRBV6-5; D remains ambiguous. This CDR3 is built from 15 residues. The germline CDR1 and CDR2 sequences are MNHEY and SVGAGI. The V end was cut by 7 bases, the J end by 5 bases, with 20 bases between. CDR3 sequence (DNA): TGTGCCAGCACCTCCTCGTGGGCCTCTATTTATGGCTACACCTTC. Its protein is CASTSSWASIYGYTF.

The rearrangement links TRBV10-2 to TRBJ1-1; 7 positions agree with TRBD1. J was trimmed by 1 base and V by 4 bases; bases with no gene match: 12. This CDR3 spans 17 amino acids. Germline V gives CDR1 WSHSY, CDR2 SAAADI. The CDR3 region is CASSGLGAKGANTEAFF. The CDR3 nucleotides are TGCGCCAGCAGTGGCCTTGGTGCCAAGGGGGCGAACACTGAAGCTTTCTTT.

This chain joins TRBV14 and TRBJ1-1; no definite D call. CDR1 is SGHDN and CDR2 is FVKESK in the germline V gene. This CDR3 is 14 amino acids long. V lost 4 bases and J lost 6, with 15 bases in between. For the CDR3, the DNA is TGTGCCAGCAGCCCTATATCGCCTGCGCCTGAAGCTTTCTTT. The encoded protein is CASSPISPAPEAFF.

The CDR3 protein is CASSRYREKLFF. The CDR3 DNA sequence: TGTGCCAGCAGCCGGTATCGGGAAAAACTGTTTTTT. This chain joins TRBV7-8 and TRBJ1-4; D is undetermined. Looked up from germline, CDR1 is SGHVS and CDR2 is FQNEAQ. Trimming cost V 5 bases and J 8 bases, with 9 bases left between them. The CDR3 spans 12 residues.

V usage is TRBV19 and J usage is TRBJ2-3; D remains ambiguous. The germline V gene has CDR1 LNHDA and CDR2 SQIVND (reference sequence). This CDR3 is built from 16 residues. The germline V and J ends were trimmed by 3 bases and 1 base, with 14 bases remaining between them. Here the CDR3 DNA reads TGTGCCAGTAGTATCCTAAGTGGCGGCGGCACAGATACGCAGTATTTT. Translating it yields CASSILSGGGTDTQYF.

The chain employs TRBV15 and TRBJ1-6; 9 nucleotides align to TRBD1. Germline V lookup: CDR1 LNHNV, CDR2 YYDKDF (reference sequence). The V and J ends lost 4 bases and 11 bases, in that order; junction bases with no gene match: 12. This CDR3 has 16 residues. CDR3 DNA: TGTGCCACCAGCACTCTGGTGACAGGGGGTCTTCCACCCCTCCACTTT. It translates to CATSTLVTGGLPPLHF. The full variable domain, with the rest looked up from reference TRBV15 and TRBJ1-6, is DAMVIQNPRYQVTQFGKPVTLSCSQTLNHNVMYWYQQKSSQAPKLLFHYYDKDFNNEADTPDNFQSRRPNTSFCFLDIRSPGLGDTAMYLCATSTLVTGGLPPLHFGNGTRLTVT.